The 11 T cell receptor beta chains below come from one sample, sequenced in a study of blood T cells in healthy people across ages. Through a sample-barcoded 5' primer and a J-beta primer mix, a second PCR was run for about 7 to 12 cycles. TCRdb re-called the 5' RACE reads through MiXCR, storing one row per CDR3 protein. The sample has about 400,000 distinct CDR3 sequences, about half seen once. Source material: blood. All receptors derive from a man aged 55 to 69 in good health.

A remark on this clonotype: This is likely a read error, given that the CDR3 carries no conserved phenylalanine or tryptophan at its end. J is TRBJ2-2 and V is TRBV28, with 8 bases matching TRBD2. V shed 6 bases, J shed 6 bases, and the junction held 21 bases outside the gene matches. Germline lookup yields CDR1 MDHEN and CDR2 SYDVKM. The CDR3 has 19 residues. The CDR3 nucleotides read TGTGCCAGCAGGCCCAACCTTGGTTATAGCGGGATCGGCGCCGGGGAGCTGTTTTTA. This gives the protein CASRPNLGYSGIGAGELFL.

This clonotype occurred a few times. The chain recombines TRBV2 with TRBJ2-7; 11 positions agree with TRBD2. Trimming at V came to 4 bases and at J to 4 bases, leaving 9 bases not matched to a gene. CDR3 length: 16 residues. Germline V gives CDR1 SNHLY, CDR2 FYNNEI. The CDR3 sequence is CASSGIPASGRYEQYF. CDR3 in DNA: TGTGCCAGCAGTGGGATACCAGCTAGCGGGAGGTACGAGCAGTACTTC.

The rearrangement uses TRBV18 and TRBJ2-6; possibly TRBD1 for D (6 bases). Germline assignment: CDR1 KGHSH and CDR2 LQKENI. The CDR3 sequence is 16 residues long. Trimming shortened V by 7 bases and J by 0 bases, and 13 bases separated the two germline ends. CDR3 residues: CASLQGDSSGANVLTF. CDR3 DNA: TGTGCCAGCTTACAGGGAGACTCCTCTGGGGCCAACGTCCTGACTTTC.

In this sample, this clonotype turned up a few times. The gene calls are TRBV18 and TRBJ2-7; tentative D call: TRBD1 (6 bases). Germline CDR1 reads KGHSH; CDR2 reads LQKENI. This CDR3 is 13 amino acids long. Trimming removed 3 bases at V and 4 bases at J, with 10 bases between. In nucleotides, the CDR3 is TGTGCCAGCTCACCCCCAGGGGAGTACGAGCAGTACTTC. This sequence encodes CASSPPGEYEQYF.

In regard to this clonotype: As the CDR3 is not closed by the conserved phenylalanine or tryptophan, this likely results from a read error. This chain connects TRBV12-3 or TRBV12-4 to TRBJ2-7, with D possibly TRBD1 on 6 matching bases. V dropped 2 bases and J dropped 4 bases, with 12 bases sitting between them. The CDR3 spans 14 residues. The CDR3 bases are TGTGCCAGCAGTTTAAAGGACAGTCTTTACGAGCAGTACCTC. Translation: CASSLKDSLYEQYL.

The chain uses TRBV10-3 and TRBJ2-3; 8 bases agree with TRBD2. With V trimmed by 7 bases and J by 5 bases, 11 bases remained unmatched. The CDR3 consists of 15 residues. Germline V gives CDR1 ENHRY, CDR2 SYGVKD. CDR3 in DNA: TGTGCCATCACCGACCCGGGACTAGGGGGAGATACGCAGTATTTT. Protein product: CAITDPGLGGDTQYF.

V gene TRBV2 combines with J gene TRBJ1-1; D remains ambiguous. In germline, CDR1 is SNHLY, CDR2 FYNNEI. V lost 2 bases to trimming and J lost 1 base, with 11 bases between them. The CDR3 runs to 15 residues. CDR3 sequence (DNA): TGTGCCAGCAGTGAATATAGAGGTGGGAACACTGAAGCTTTCTTT. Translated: CASSEYRGGNTEAFF.

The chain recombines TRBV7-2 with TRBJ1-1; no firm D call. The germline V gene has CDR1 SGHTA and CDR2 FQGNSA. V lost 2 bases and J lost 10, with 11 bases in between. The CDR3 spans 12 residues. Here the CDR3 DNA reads TGTGCCAGCAGCTTAACCCCCACAGTAGCTTTCTTT. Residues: CASSLTPTVAFF.

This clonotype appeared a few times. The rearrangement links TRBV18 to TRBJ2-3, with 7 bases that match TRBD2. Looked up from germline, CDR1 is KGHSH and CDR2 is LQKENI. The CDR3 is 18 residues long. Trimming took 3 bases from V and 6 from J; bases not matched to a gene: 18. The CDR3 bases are TGTGCCAGCTCACCTCCAAGTTTGCGACTAGCCCCTCGGGATACGCAGTATTTT. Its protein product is CASSPPSLRLAPRDTQYF.

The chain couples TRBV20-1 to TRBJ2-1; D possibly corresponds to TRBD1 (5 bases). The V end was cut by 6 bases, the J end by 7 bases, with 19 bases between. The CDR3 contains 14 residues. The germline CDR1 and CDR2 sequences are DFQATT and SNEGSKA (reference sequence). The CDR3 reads CSAHTGRVSNEQFF. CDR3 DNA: TGCAGTGCCCATACGGGCAGGGTTTCGAATGAGCAGTTCTTC.

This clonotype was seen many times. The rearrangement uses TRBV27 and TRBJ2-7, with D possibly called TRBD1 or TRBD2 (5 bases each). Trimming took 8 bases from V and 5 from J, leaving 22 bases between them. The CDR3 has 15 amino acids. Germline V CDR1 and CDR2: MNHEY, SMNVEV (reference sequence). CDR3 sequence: CASSRPGTGVHEQYF. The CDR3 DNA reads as TGTGCCAGCTCCCGGCCGGGAACAGGTGTCCACGAGCAGTACTTC.